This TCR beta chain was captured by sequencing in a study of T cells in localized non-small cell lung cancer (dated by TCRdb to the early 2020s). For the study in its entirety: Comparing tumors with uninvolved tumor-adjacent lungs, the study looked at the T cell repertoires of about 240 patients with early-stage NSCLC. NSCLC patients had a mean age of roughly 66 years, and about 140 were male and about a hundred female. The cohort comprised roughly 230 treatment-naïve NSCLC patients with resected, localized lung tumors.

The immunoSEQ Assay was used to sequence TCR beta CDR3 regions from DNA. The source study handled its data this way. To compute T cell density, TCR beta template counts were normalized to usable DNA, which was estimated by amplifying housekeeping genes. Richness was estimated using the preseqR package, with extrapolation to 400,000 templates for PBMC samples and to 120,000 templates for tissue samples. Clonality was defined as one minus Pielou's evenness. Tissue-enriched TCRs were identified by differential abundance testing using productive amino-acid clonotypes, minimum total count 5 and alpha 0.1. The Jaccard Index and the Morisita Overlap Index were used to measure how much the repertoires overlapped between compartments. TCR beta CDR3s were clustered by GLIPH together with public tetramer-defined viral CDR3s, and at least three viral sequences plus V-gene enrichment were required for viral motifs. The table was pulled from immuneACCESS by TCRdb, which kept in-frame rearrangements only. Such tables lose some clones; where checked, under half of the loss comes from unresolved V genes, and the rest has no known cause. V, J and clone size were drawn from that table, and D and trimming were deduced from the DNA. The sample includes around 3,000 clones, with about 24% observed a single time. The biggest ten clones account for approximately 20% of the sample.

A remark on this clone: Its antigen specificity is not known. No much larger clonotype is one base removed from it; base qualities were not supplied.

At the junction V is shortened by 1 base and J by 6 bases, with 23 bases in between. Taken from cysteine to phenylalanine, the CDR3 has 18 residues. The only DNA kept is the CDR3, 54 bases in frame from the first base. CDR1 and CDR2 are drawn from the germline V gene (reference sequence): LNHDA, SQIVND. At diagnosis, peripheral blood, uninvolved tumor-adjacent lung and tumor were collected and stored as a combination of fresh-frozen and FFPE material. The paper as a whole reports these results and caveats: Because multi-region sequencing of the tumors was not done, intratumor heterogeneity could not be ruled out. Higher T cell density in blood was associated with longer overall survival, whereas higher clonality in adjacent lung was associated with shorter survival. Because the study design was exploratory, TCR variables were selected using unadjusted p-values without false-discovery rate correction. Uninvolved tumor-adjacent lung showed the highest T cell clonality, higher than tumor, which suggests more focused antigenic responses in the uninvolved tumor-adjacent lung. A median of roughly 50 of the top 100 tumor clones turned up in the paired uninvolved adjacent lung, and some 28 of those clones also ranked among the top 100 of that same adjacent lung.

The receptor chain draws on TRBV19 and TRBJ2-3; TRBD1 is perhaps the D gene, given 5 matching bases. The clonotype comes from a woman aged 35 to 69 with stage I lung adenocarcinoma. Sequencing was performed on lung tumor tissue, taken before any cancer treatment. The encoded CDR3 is CASSIGFMTEAQVDTQYF. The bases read TGTGCCAGTAGTATAGGGTTTATGACAGAAGCTCAGGTCGATACGCAGTATTTT.